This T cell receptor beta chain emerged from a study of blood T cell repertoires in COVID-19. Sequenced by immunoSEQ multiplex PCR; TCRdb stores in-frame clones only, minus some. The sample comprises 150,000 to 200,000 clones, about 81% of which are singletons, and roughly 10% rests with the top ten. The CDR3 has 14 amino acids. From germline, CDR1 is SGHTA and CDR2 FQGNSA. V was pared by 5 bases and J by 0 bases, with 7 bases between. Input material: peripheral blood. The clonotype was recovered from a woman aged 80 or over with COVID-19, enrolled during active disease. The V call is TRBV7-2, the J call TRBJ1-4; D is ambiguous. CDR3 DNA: TGTGCCAGCAGCCCAGACTCAACTAATGAAAAACTGTTTTTT. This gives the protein CASSPDSTNEKLFF.